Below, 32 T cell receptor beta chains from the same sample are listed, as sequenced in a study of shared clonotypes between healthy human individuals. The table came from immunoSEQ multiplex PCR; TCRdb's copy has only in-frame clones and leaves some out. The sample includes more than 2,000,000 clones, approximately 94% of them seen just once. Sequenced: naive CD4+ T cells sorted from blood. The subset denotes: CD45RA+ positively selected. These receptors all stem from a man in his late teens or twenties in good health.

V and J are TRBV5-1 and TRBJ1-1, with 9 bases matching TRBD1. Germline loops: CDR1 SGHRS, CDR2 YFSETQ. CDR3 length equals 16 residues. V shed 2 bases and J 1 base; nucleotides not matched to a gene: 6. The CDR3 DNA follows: TGCGCCAGCAGCTTTACAGGGGGCGTCAAGAACACTGAAGCTTTCTTT. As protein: CASSFTGGVKNTEAFF.

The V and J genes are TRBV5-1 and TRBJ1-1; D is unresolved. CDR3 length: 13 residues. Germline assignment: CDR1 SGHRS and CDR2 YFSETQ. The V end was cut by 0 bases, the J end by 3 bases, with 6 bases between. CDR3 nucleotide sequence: TGCGCCAGCAGCTTGGGGTCTGACACTGAAGCTTTCTTT. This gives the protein CASSLGSDTEAFF.

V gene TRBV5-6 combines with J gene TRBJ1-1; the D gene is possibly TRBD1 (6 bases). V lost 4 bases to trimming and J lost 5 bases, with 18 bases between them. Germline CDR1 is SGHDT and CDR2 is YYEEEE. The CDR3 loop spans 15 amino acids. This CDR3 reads CASSGEQGLGTEAFF. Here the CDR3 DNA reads TGTGCCAGCAGCGGGGAACAGGGATTGGGTACTGAAGCTTTCTTT.

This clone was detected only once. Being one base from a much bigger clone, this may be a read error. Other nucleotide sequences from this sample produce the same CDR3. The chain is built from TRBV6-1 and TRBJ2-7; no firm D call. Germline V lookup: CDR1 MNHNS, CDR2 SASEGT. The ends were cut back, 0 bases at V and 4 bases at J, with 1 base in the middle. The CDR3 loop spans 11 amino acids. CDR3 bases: TGTGCCAGCAGTGAAGCGTACGAGCAGTACTTC. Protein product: CASSEAYEQYF.

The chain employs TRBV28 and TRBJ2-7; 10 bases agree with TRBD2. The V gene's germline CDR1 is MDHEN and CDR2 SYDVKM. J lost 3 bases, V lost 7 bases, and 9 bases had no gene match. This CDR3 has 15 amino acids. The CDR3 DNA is TGTGCCAGCACCCCGCCGGGACTAGCGCGCTACGAGCAGTACTTC. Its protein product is CASTPPGLARYEQYF.

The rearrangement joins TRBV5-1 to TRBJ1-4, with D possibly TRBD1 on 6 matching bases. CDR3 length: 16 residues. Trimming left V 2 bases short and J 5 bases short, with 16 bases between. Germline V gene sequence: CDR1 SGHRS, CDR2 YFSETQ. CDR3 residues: CASSLQPQGSNEKLFF. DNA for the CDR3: TGCGCCAGCAGCTTACAACCACAGGGTAGCAATGAAAAACTGTTTTTT.

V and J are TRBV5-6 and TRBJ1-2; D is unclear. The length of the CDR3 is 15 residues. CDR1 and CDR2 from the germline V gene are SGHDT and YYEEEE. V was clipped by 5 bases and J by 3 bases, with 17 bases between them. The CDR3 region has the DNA TGTGCCAGCAGGTCGACCGGGGTCACGGACTATGGCTACACCTTC. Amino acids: CASRSTGVTDYGYTF.

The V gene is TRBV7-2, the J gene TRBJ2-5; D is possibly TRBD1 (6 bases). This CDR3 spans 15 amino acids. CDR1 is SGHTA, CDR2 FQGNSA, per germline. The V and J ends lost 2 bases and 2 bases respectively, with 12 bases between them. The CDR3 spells CASSLPRTVQETQYF. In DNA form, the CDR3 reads TGTGCCAGCAGCTTACCCCGGACAGTTCAAGAGACCCAGTACTTC.

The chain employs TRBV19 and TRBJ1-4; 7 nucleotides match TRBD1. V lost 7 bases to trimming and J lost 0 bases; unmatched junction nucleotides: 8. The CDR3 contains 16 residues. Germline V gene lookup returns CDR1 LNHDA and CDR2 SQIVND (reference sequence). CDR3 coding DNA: TGTGCCAGTACCCCCCGGACAGGTTCAACTAATGAAAAACTGTTTTTT. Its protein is CASTPRTGSTNEKLFF.

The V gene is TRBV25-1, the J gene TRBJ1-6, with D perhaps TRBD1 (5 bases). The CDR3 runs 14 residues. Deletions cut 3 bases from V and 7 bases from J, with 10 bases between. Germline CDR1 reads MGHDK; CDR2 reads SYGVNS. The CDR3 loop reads CASSDTGTNSPLHF. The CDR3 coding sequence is TGTGCCAGCAGTGACACAGGTACGAATTCACCCCTCCACTTT.

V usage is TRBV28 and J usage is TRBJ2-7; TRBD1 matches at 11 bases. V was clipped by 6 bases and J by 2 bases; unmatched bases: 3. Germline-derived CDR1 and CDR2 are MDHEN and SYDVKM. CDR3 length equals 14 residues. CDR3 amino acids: CASRLGQGAYEQYF. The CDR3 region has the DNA TGTGCCAGCAGGTTGGGACAGGGGGCCTACGAGCAGTACTTC.

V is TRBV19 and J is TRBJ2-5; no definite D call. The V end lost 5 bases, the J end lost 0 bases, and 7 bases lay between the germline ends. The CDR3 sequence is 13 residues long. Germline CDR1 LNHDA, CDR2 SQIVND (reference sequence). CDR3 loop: CASSSTDQETQYF. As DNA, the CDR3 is TGTGCCAGTAGTTCCACGGACCAAGAGACCCAGTACTTC. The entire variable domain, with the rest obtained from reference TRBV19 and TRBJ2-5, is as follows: DGGITQSPKYLFRKEGQNVTLSCEQNLNHDAMYWYRQDPGQGLRLIYYSQIVNDFQKGDIAEGYSVSREKKESFPLTVTSAQKNPTAFYLCASSSTDQETQYFGPGTRLLVL.

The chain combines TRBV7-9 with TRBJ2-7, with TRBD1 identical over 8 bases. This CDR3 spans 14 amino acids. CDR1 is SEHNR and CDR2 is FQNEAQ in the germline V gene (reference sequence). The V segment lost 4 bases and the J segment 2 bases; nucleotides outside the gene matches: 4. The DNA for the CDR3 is TGTGCCAGCAGCTCGATGACAGGGGCCTACGAGCAGTACTTC. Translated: CASSSMTGAYEQYF.

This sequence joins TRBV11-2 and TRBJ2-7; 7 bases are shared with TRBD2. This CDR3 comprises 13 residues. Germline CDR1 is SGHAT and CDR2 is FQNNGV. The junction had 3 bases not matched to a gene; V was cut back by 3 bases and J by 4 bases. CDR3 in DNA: TGTGCCAGCAGCTTCTGGGGGGGATACGAGCAGTACTTC. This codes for CASSFWGGYEQYF.

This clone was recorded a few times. The CDR3 region is CAWSRTSNTEAFF. DNA for the CDR3: TGTGCCTGGAGTAGGACGTCGAACACTGAAGCTTTCTTT. This chain uses TRBV30 with TRBJ1-1; no clear D. Germline values: CDR1 GTSNPN, CDR2 SVGIG (reference sequence). The CDR3 loop spans 13 amino acids. The ends were cut back, 2 bases at V and 1 base at J, with 8 bases in the middle.

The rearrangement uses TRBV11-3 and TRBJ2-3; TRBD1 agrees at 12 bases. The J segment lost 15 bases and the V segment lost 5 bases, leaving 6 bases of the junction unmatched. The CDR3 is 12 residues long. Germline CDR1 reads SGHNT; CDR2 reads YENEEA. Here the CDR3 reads CASSRGQGAIYF. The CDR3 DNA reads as TGTGCCAGCAGCCGGGGACAGGGGGCAATATATTTT.

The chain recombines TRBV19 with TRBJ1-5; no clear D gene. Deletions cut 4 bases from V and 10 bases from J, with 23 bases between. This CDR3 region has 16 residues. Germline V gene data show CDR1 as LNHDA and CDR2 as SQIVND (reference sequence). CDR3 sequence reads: CASSKGTGGEFAPQHF. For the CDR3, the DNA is TGTGCCAGTAGTAAAGGCACGGGTGGGGAGTTTGCACCCCAGCATTTT.

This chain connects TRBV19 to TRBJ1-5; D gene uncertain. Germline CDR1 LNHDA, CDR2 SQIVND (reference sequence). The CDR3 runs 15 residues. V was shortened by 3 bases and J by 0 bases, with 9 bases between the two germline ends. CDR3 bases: TGTGCCAGTAGTATCCAAGGCCTTAGCAATCAGCCCCAGCATTTT. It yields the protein CASSIQGLSNQPQHF.

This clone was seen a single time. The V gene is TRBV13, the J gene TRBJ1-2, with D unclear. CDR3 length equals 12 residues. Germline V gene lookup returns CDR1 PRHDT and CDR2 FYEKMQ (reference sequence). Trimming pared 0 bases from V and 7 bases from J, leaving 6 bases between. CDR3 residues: CASSLGGAGYTF. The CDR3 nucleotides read TGTGCCAGCAGCTTAGGGGGTGCTGGCTACACCTTC.

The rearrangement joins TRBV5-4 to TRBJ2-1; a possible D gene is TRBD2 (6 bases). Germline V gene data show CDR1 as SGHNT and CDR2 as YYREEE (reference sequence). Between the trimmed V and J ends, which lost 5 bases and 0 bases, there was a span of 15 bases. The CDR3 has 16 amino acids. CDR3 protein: CASRMSGSSSYNEQFF. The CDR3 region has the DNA TGTGCCAGCAGAATGAGCGGGTCCAGCTCCTACAATGAGCAGTTCTTC.

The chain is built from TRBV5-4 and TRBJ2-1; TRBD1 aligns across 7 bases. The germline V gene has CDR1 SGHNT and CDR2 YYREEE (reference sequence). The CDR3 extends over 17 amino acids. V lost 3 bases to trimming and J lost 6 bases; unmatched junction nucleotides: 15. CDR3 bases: TGTGCCAGCAGCTCCGGAGGACGGACAGGCGTGGGCAATGAGCAGTTCTTC. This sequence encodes CASSSGGRTGVGNEQFF.

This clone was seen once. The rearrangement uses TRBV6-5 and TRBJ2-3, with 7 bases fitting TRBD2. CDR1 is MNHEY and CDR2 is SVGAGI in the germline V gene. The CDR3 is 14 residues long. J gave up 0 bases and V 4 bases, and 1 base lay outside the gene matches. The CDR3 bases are TGTGCCAGCAGTTCTAGCGGTAGCACAGATACGCAGTATTTT. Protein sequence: CASSSSGSTDTQYF.

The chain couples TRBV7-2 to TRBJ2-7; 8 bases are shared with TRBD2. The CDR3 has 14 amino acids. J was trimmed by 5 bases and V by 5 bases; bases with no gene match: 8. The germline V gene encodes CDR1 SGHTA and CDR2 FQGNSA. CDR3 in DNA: TGTGCCAGCAGCACCCCCGGGACTAGGGACGAGCAGTACTTC. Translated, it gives CASSTPGTRDEQYF.

CDR3 loop: CASSQEVGGFEQFF. Here the CDR3 DNA reads TGCGCCAGCAGCCAAGAGGTAGGGGGCTTTGAGCAGTTCTTC. The chain uses TRBV4-1 and TRBJ2-1, with 7 bases that match TRBD1. The germline V gene encodes CDR1 MGHRA and CDR2 YSYEKL. CDR3 length equals 14 residues. Trimming cost V 0 bases and J 9 bases; bases outside gene matches: 5.

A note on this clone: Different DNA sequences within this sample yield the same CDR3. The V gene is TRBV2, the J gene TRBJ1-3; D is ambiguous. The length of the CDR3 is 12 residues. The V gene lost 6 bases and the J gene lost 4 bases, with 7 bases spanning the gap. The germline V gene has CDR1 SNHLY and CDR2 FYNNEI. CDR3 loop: CASSAFGNTIYF. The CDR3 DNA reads TGTGCCAGCAGCGCCTTCGGAAACACCATATATTTT.

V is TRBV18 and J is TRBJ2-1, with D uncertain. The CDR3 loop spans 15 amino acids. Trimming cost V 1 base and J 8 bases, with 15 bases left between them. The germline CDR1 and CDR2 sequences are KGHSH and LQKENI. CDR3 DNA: TGTGCCAGCTCACCACTAGTTGTGGTTCGGGATGAGCAGTTCTTC. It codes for CASSPLVVVRDEQFF.

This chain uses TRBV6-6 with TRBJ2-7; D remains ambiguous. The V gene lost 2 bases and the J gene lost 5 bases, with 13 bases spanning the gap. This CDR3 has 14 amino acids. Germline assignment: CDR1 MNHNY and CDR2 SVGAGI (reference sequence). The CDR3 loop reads CASSYARKNHEQYF. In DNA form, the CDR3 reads TGTGCCAGCAGTTACGCCCGAAAGAATCACGAGCAGTACTTC.

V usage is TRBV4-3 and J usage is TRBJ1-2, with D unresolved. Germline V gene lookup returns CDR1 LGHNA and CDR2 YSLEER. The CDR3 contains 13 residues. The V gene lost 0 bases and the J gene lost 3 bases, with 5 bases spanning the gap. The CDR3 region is CASSQDGYYGYTF. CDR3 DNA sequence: TGCGCCAGCAGCCAAGACGGGTACTATGGCTACACCTTC.

This CDR3 is CASSSTGTSEQYF. The DNA of the CDR3 is TGTGCCAGCAGCTCCACCGGGACCTCCGAGCAGTACTTC. This rearrangement joins TRBV7-3 to TRBJ2-7; D is perhaps TRBD1 or TRBD2 (5 bases each). Trimming shortened V by 4 bases and J by 6 bases, and 13 bases separated the two germline ends. The V gene's germline CDR1 is SGHTA and CDR2 FQGTGA. The CDR3 spans 13 residues.

CDR3 coding DNA: TGTGCCAGCAGCAGGACTTACTACAATGAGCAGTTCTTC. This codes for CASSRTYYNEQFF. This chain connects TRBV6-5 to TRBJ2-1, with a possible D match to TRBD2 (5 bases). The germline gives CDR1 MNHEY, CDR2 SVGAGI. This CDR3 region has 13 residues. V was clipped by 6 bases and J by 3 bases, with 9 bases between them.

The CDR3 is CASSEAPSRGLSV. In nucleotides, the CDR3 is TGTGCCAGCAGTGAAGCGCCCTCAAGGGGACTCAGCGTA. V is TRBV6-1 and J is TRBJ2-7; tentatively, D is TRBD2 (6 bases). The germline CDR1 and CDR2 sequences are MNHNS and SASEGT. The CDR3 is 13 residues long.

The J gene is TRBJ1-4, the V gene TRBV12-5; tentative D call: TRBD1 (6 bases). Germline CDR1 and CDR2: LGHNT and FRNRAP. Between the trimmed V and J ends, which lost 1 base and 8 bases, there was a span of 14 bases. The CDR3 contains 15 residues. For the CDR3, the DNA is TGTGCTAGTGGTTTGGCCCTCCGGGACAAGGAAAAACTGTTTTTT. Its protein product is CASGLALRDKEKLFF.